The source of this T cell receptor beta chain is a study of blood T cell repertoires in COVID-19. Study-level background: Sample material is recorded as cDNA or gDNA derived from T cells, B-cell-depleted T cells, or PBMCs.

V lost 0 bases, J lost 4 bases, and 7 bases lay in between. This CDR3 region has 13 residues. Germline V gene sequence: CDR1 SGHKS, CDR2 YYEKEE (reference sequence). This clone showed up just once. TCRdb's copy holds only in-frame clones and misses some; the assay was immunoSEQ multiplex PCR. The data contain about 140,000 clones, approximately 91% of them singletons. The sequence came from a man in his 70s with acute or convalescent COVID-19. Sequencing was performed on peripheral blood. The V gene is TRBV5-5, the J gene TRBJ2-5, with D hard to call. CDR3 sequence (DNA): TGTGCCAGCAGCTTGGCAGCGCCAGAGACCCAGTACTTC. Amino acid sequence: CASSLAAPETQYF.